The 32 T cell receptor beta chains given below trace back to one sample, sequenced in a study of T cell repertoires in cytomegalovirus infection. TCRdb called the reads again in MiXCR, with one record for every CDR3 protein. The sample has nearly 450,000 distinct CDR3 sequences, roughly 31% seen once. Sequenced sample: PBMCs. These receptors were obtained from a human donor in good health (CMV status not recorded). Some clones in this sample may be carry-over from other donors' samples.

The chain combines TRBV19 with TRBJ1-2, with a weak D call TRBD1 (5 bases). With 8 bases removed from V and 3 bases from J, the gap between germline ends came to 10 bases. CDR1 and CDR2 (germline): LNHDA, SQIVND (reference sequence). CDR3 length: 12 residues. The CDR3 is CASLGTYYGYTF. In DNA, the CDR3 is TGTGCCAGTTTAGGGACGTACTATGGCTACACCTTC. Complete variable domain (other parts from reference TRBV19 and TRBJ1-2): DGGITQSPKYLFRKEGQNVTLSCEQNLNHDAMYWYRQDPGQGLRLIYYSQIVNDFQKGDIAEGYSVSREKKESFPLTVTSAQKNPTAFYLCASLGTYYGYTFGSGTRLTVV.

The chain carries TRBV7-6 and TRBJ2-2; either TRBD1 or TRBD2 may fit D (6 bases each). The V and J ends lost 2 bases and 5 bases respectively, with 15 bases between them. The V gene's germline CDR1 is SGHVS and CDR2 FNYEAQ. The CDR3 loop spans 16 amino acids. CDR3 amino acids: CASSLPSGAGTGELFF. As DNA, the CDR3 is TGTGCCAGCAGCTTACCGTCGGGGGCGGGTACCGGGGAGCTGTTTTTT.

The V and J genes are TRBV25-1 and TRBJ1-3, with D unclear. Germline V gene sequence: CDR1 MGHDK, CDR2 SYGVNS. The CDR3 extends over 17 amino acids. Trimming shortened V by 3 bases and J by 2 bases, and 17 bases separated the two germline ends. CDR3 in DNA: TGTGCCAGCAGTGAGGCGGGTGCCCGAGGTACTGGAAACACCATATATTTT. Translating gives CASSEAGARGTGNTIYF.

The V gene is TRBV5-4, the J gene TRBJ1-1; tentative D call: TRBD1 (5 bases). The CDR3 is 17 amino acids. From germline, CDR1 is SGHNT and CDR2 YYREEE (reference sequence). The V gene lost 0 bases and the J gene lost 6 bases, with 21 bases spanning the gap. CDR3 loop: CASSLAKGKRDPPEAFF. The CDR3 nucleotides read TGTGCCAGCAGCTTGGCCAAAGGGAAGAGGGACCCGCCTGAAGCTTTCTTT. The full variable domain, in which reference TRBV5-4 and TRBJ1-1 provide the parts outside the CDR3, is ETGVTQSPTHLIKTRGQQVTLRCSSQSGHNTVSWYQQALGQGPQFIFQYYREEENGRGNFPPRFSGLQFPNYSSELNVNALELDDSALYLCASSLAKGKRDPPEAFFGQGTRLTVV.

The CDR3 here is CASSPTTGQGYNEQFF. Here the CDR3 DNA reads TGCGCCAGCAGCCCTACCACCGGACAGGGGTACAATGAGCAGTTCTTC. V is TRBV4-3 and J is TRBJ2-1; 9 nucleotides align to TRBD1. The ends lost 4 bases at V and 4 bases at J; junction bases unmatched: 8. Germline CDR1 LGHNA, CDR2 YSLEER. This CDR3 has 16 residues.

J is TRBJ2-1 and V is TRBV4-3; D gene unclear. CDR1 LGHNA and CDR2 YSLEER come from the germline V gene. The CDR3 covers 14 residues. The V end lost 2 bases, the J end lost 6 bases, and 11 bases lay between the germline ends. The CDR3 sequence is CASSQTQWTNEQFF. DNA of the CDR3: TGCGCCAGCAGCCAAACTCAGTGGACCAATGAGCAGTTCTTC.

This clonotype was recorded a few times. The chain couples TRBV11-2 to TRBJ2-7; TRBD1 agrees at 7 bases. Germline assignment: CDR1 SGHAT and CDR2 FQNNGV. The CDR3 length is 16 residues. Germline trimming cut 2 bases from V and 4 bases from J; bases unmatched to any gene: 11. The CDR3 region has the DNA TGTGCCAGCAGCTTACTACAGGGGAAAGTAGGTTACGAGCAGTACTTC. Translation: CASSLLQGKVGYEQYF.

In the case of this clonotype: An end of the junction differs from the germline gene, which may be a read error. The V gene is TRBV12-3 or TRBV12-4, the J gene TRBJ2-7, with a possible D match to TRBD1 (6 bases). There are 13 residues in the CDR3. The CDR3 bases are TGTTCCAGCAGCCGGGACACCTCCTACGAGCAGTACTTC. Encoded protein: CSSSRDTSYEQYF.

This clonotype was counted between two and nine times. The chain recombines TRBV7-3 with TRBJ2-1; D is uncertain. CDR3 length equals 16 residues. V was clipped by 2 bases and J by 5 bases, with 16 bases between them. CDR1 is SGHTA, CDR2 FQGTGA, per germline. CDR3: CASSLGASVGNNEQFF. DNA of the CDR3: TGTGCCAGCAGCTTAGGCGCCAGTGTTGGCAACAATGAGCAGTTCTTC.

This chain uses TRBV19 with TRBJ2-7, with a weak D call TRBD2 (5 bases). The CDR3 loop spans 13 amino acids. V was cut by 4 bases and J by 4 bases, with 11 bases left in between. Germline loops: CDR1 LNHDA, CDR2 SQIVND (reference sequence). In DNA, the CDR3 is TGTGCCAGTAGTACCTCGAGCGGTTACGAGCAGTACTTC. This encodes CASSTSSGYEQYF.

There are a few counts of this clonotype. The genes are TRBV6-2 or TRBV6-3 and TRBJ1-5; D remains ambiguous. This CDR3 has 15 residues. From germline, CDR1 is MNHEY and CDR2 SVGEGT. V lost 7 bases to trimming and J lost 1 base, with 14 bases between them. DNA for the CDR3: TGTGCCAGCATTAAGGTCCCGGAGAGCAATCAGCCCCAGCATTTT. Encoded protein: CASIKVPESNQPQHF.

This chain joins TRBV19 and TRBJ1-2; 8 nucleotides align to TRBD1. With 6 bases clipped from V and 2 bases from J, the junction kept 11 bases outside the gene matches. CDR1 LNHDA and CDR2 SQIVND come from the germline V gene (reference sequence). This CDR3 comprises 16 residues. In DNA, the CDR3 is TGTGCCAGTAGACCTACACAGGGGGTGACCAACTATGGCTACACCTTC. Its protein is CASRPTQGVTNYGYTF.

For the CDR3, the DNA is TGCAGTGCCGAGATAGCGGGCCGATCCTACGAGCAGTACTTC. This gives the protein CSAEIAGRSYEQYF. V is TRBV20-1 and J is TRBJ2-7, with 7 bases fitting TRBD2. This CDR3 has 14 residues. Trimming cost V 6 bases and J 1 base; bases outside gene matches: 9. The V gene's germline CDR1 is DFQATT and CDR2 SNEGSKA (reference sequence).

Notes on this clonotype: This sequence may be a read error, since a much larger clone differs from it by one base. This sequence joins TRBV7-2 and TRBJ2-7; the D is unclear. Germline CDR1 SGHTA, CDR2 FQGNSA. With 1 base removed from V and 9 bases from J, the gap between germline ends came to 10 bases. The CDR3 loop spans 12 amino acids. The CDR3 nucleotides read TGTGCCAGCAGCTTAGTTTTCGACGTGCAGTACTTC. Its translation is CASSLVFDVQYF.

This clonotype has a handful of counts. This sequence joins TRBV7-2 and TRBJ2-1; the match to TRBD1 covers 8 bases. Germline V gene data show CDR1 as SGHTA and CDR2 as FQGNSA. J was trimmed by 4 bases and V by 6 bases; bases with no gene match: 8. The CDR3 is 15 amino acids. The CDR3 sequence is CASRTGGGGYNEQFF. The CDR3, as DNA: TGTGCCAGCAGAACAGGGGGTGGGGGGTACAATGAGCAGTTCTTC.

Only one count was recorded for this clonotype. The chain uses TRBV12-3 or TRBV12-4 and TRBJ2-2; no firm D call. The CDR3 contains 11 residues. The V gene lost 6 bases and the J gene lost 7 bases, with 6 bases spanning the gap. The CDR3 reads CASRFSGELFF. CDR3 DNA sequence: TGTGCCAGCAGGTTCAGCGGGGAGCTGTTTTTT.

This clonotype is a singleton in its sample. This CDR3 is missing its conserved last phenylalanine or tryptophan, likely due to a read error. The chain carries TRBV7-2 and TRBJ2-7; weak D call: TRBD2 (5 bases). This CDR3 has 14 amino acids. Germline CDR1 and CDR2: SGHTA and FQGNSA. V gave up 6 bases and J gave up 2 bases, with 14 bases separating them. The CDR3 spells CASRTPGLAYEQYC. The CDR3, as DNA: TGTGCCAGCAGAACTCCTGGACTCGCCTACGAGCAGTACTGC.

The V call is TRBV6-5, the J call TRBJ2-7; D remains ambiguous. The CDR3 consists of 14 residues. Trimming shortened V by 0 bases and J by 3 bases, and 9 bases separated the two germline ends. Germline V gene sequence: CDR1 MNHEY, CDR2 SVGAGI. The CDR3 DNA reads as TGTGCCAGCAGTTACTCCCTTTGGGGCTACGAGCAGTACTTC. Protein product: CASSYSLWGYEQYF.

The chain recombines TRBV6-6 with TRBJ2-7; 10 bases are shared with TRBD1. After removal of 6 bases from V and 5 bases from J, the junction contained 13 bases not matched to a gene. The CDR3 is 16 residues long. Germline CDR1 reads MNHNY; CDR2 reads SVGAGI (reference sequence). CDR3 nucleotide sequence: TGTGCCAGCAGCAACATCAGACAGGGGGCCATTAACGAGCAGTACTTC. It encodes CASSNIRQGAINEQYF.

Notes on this clonotype: One junction end disagrees with the germline gene, perhaps due to a read error. The chain links TRBV7-8 to TRBJ2-2; a weak D match, TRBD2 (7 bases). The CDR3 runs 15 residues. Germline-derived CDR1 and CDR2 are SGHVS and FQNEAQ. The CDR3 protein is CASSARGGGTGELLF. In DNA, the CDR3 is TGTGCCAGCAGCGCAAGGGGGGGCGGGACCGGGGAGCTGTTGTTT. The full variable domain, with the rest looked up from reference TRBV7-8 and TRBJ2-2, is GAGVSQSPRYKVAKRGQDVALRCDPISGHVSLFWYQQALGQGPEFLTYFQNEAQLDKSGLPSDRFFAERPEGSVSTLKIQRTQQEDSAVYLCASSARGGGTGELLFGEGSRLTVL.

The sample holds many counts of this clonotype. This chain links TRBV7-6 with TRBJ1-3, with 8 bases fitting TRBD1. The V segment lost 6 bases and the J segment 1 base; nucleotides outside the gene matches: 5. The CDR3 sequence is 15 residues long. The germline CDR1 and CDR2 sequences are SGHVS and FNYEAQ. The CDR3 nucleotides read TGTGCCAGCAGTTACCAGGGGGCTTCTGGAAACACCATATATTTT. Protein sequence: CASSYQGASGNTIYF.

This chain joins TRBV5-5 and TRBJ2-2; D might be TRBD1 (6 bases). Germline V CDR1 and CDR2: SGHKS, YYEKEE (reference sequence). V dropped 1 base and J dropped 4 bases, with 17 bases sitting between them. The CDR3 spans 17 residues. CDR3 amino acids: CASSLPRGSAATGELFF. As DNA, the CDR3 is TGTGCCAGCAGCTTGCCCAGGGGATCAGCGGCCACCGGGGAGCTGTTTTTT.

The chain joins TRBV6-2 or TRBV6-3 to TRBJ1-1, with D possibly being TRBD1 (6 bases). Germline V gene lookup returns CDR1 MNHEY and CDR2 SVGEGT. Trimming pared 10 bases from V and 0 bases from J, leaving 12 bases between. The CDR3 has 13 amino acids. CDR3 residues: CATGTRLNTEAFF. The CDR3 DNA sequence: TGTGCCACTGGGACACGGTTGAACACTGAAGCTTTCTTT.

Points on this clonotype: This may come from a read error, since a much larger clone is one base off. V is TRBV7-2 and J is TRBJ2-7; the D call may be TRBD1 or TRBD2 (5 bases each). The CDR3 runs 13 residues. V lost 4 bases and J 3 bases, leaving 10 bases between the germline ends. CDR1 is SGHTA and CDR2 is FQGNSA in the germline V gene. CDR3 loop: CASSSGPGYEQYF. CDR3 nucleotide sequence: TGTGCCAGCAGCTCGGGACCGGGCTACGAGCAGTACTTC.

Ten or more counts support this clonotype. The chain links TRBV7-8 to TRBJ1-3, with 12 bases aligning to TRBD1. J gave up 11 bases and V 0 bases, and 5 bases lay outside the gene matches. The germline CDR1 and CDR2 sequences are SGHVS and FQNEAQ. The CDR3 consists of 15 residues. The CDR3 DNA follows: TGTGCCAGCAGCTTAGCCACCGGGACAGGGGGCCCCATATATTTT. Encoded protein: CASSLATGTGGPIYF. Filled out from reference TRBV7-8 and TRBJ1-3, the complete variable domain reads GAGVSQSPRYKVAKRGQDVALRCDPISGHVSLFWYQQALGQGPEFLTYFQNEAQLDKSGLPSDRFFAERPEGSVSTLKIQRTQQEDSAVYLCASSLATGTGGPIYFGEGSWLTVV.

V gene TRBV29-1 combines with J gene TRBJ1-2; possibly TRBD1 for D (6 bases). V was pared by 3 bases and J by 0 bases, with 11 bases between. The CDR3 covers 14 residues. CDR1 and CDR2 from the germline V gene are SQVTM and ANQGSEA. CDR3 protein: CSVDRRTANYGYTF. The CDR3 nucleotides are TGCAGCGTTGATCGGCGGACAGCTAACTATGGCTACACCTTC.

This clonotype was detected a few times. V is TRBV6-1 and J is TRBJ2-6; D remains unclear. The CDR3 contains 15 residues. Per germline, CDR1 MNHNS and CDR2 SASEGT. Trimming stripped 4 bases from V and 1 base from J, with 8 bases between. The CDR3 nucleotides are TGTGCCAGCAGTGTTCAGGCTTCTGGGGCCAACGTCCTGACTTTC. It specifies CASSVQASGANVLTF.

This clonotype has only a few counts. The chain employs TRBV28 and TRBJ2-7; 7 bases are shared with TRBD1. The germline V gene encodes CDR1 MDHEN and CDR2 SYDVKM. Losses at the gene ends were 1 base for V and 7 bases for J; bases not matched to a gene: 7. The CDR3 consists of 14 residues. CDR3 residues: CASSLSDRTGEQYF. CDR3 DNA: TGTGCCAGCAGTTTATCGGACAGGACGGGGGAGCAGTACTTC.

This chain joins TRBV5-1 and TRBJ2-3, with D possibly TRBD1 on 8 matching bases. V was cut by 2 bases and J by 4 bases, with 14 bases left in between. The germline gives CDR1 SGHRS, CDR2 YFSETQ. This CDR3 comprises 15 residues. The CDR3 region has the DNA TGCGCCAGCAGCTTTAATACAGGGGGGGCAGATACGCAGTATTTT. Its protein is CASSFNTGGADTQYF. Variable domain in full (rest from reference TRBV5-1 and TRBJ2-3): KAGVTQTPRYLIKTRGQQVTLSCSPISGHRSVSWYQQTPGQGLQFLFEYFSETQRNKGNFPGRFSGRQFSNSRSEMNVSTLELGDSALYLCASSFNTGGADTQYFGPGTRLTVL.

The V gene is TRBV12-3 or TRBV12-4, the J gene TRBJ2-1; D is uncertain. The V end was cut by 5 bases, the J end by 9 bases, with 11 bases between. This CDR3 is built from 12 residues. The DNA for the CDR3 is TGTGCCAGCAGTGGAGACTGGACTGAGCAGTTCTTC. Translating gives CASSGDWTEQFF.

The V gene is TRBV4-2, the J gene TRBJ2-1, with a possible D match to TRBD1 (6 bases). Between the trimmed V and J ends, which lost 0 bases and 7 bases, there was a span of 16 bases. The CDR3 is 16 amino acids. CDR1 LGHNA and CDR2 YNFKEQ come from the germline V gene. The CDR3 nucleotides read TGTGCCAGCAGCCAAGACGGGCAGGGGAACGGGAATGAGCAGTTCTTC. Translation gives CASSQDGQGNGNEQFF.

This clonotype showed up many times. J is TRBJ2-5 and V is TRBV7-6; tentatively, D is TRBD1 or TRBD2 (6 bases each). CDR3 length equals 14 residues. Trimming shortened V by 7 bases and J by 5 bases, and 17 bases separated the two germline ends. CDR1 is SGHVS and CDR2 is FNYEAQ in the germline V gene. The CDR3 DNA reads TGTGCCAGCACCTTCCGGGGGCAGGGGGAGACCCAGTACTTC. The encoded protein is CASTFRGQGETQYF.